Listed below are T cell receptor beta chains from one sample, sequenced in a study of T cell repertoires in ileal Crohn's disease. The assay was immunoSEQ multiplex PCR, and TCRdb's table has in-frame clones only and misses some. This table holds 5,500 to 8,500 clones, 70% found once. Sequencing was performed on ileal tissue. The receptor source for this set is an adult with Crohn's disease. CDR3s include the opening cysteine and the closing phenylalanine or tryptophan. A D gene is named only where the DNA matches it firmly. Rows may omit the clone size; those that give it use once, few, many or a size class.

D: TRBD2
size: -
V: TRBV7-2
CDR3: CASSAYGTINTGELFF

D: -
size: -
V: TRBV5-1
CDR3: CASSLVPGFDEQFF

D: TRBD1
size: -
V: TRBV5-4
CDR3: CASREVGTGHTDTQYF

D: -
size: few
V: TRBV6-5
CDR3: CASQTGGWGTQYF

D: TRBD2
size: -
V: TRBV5-1
CDR3: CASSFIAGADTQYF

D: TRBD1
size: -
V: TRBV7-2
CDR3: CASSFGQGAGYEQYF

D: TRBD1
size: few
V: TRBV4-1
CDR3: CASSQGQGIDYEQYF

D: -
size: -
V: TRBV2
CDR3: CASSQDIYYGYTF

D: -
size: -
V: TRBV6-1
CDR3: CASSESVFTGELFF

D: -
size: -
V: TRBV29-1
CDR3: CSVAGQYTEAFF

D: -
size: -
V: TRBV2
CDR3: CASSETSRAFF

D: -
size: -
V: TRBV4-1
CDR3: CASSQDRGEGVNTEAFF

D: -
size: few
V: TRBV5-1
CDR3: CASSLAPGLSYNEQFF

D: -
size: few
V: TRBV19
CDR3: CASSILENRAMNTEAFF

D: -
size: -
V: TRBV25-1
CDR3: CASKDGGMNTEAFF

D: TRBD1
size: once
V: TRBV5-1
CDR3: CASSQQDRGSDYGYTF

D: -
size: -
V: TRBV4-2
CDR3: CASSSGTAETQYF

D: -
size: -
V: TRBV18
CDR3: CASSPNRATNEKLFF

D: TRBD2
size: -
V: TRBV6-1
CDR3: CAGRVFDTQYF

D: TRBD1
size: -
V: TRBV5-6
CDR3: CASSFGQGDSGANVLTF

D: -
size: -
V: TRBV18
CDR3: CASSPPSGITYEQYF

D: -
size: -
V: TRBV21-1
CDR3: CASSKIFEGRETEAFF

D: TRBD1
size: -
V: TRBV10-3
CDR3: CAIRGTGDDSSPLHF

D: -
size: -
V: TRBV6-4
CDR3: CASSAGGDTYGYTF

D: -
size: -
V: TRBV14
CDR3: CASSHRQGILSGNTIYF

D: -
size: -
V: TRBV27
CDR3: CASRRVRYNEQFF

D: TRBD2
size: few
V: TRBV9
CDR3: CASSGLAGGHQETQYF

D: TRBD2
size: few
V: TRBV7-2
CDR3: CASGTSGSYNEQFF